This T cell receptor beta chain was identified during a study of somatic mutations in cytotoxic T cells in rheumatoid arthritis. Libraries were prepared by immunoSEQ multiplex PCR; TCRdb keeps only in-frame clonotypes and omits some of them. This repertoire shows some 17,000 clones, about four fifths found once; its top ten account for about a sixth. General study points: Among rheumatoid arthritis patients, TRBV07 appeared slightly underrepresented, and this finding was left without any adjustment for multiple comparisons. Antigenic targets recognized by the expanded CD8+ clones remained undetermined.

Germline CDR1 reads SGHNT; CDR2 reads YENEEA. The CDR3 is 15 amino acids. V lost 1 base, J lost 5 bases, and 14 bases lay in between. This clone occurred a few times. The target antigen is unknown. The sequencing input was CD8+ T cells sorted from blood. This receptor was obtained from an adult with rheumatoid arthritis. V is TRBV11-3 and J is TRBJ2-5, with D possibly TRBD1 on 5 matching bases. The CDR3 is CASSLGDRGSETQYF. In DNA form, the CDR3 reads TGTGCCAGCAGCTTAGGAGATAGGGGATCTGAGACCCAGTACTTC. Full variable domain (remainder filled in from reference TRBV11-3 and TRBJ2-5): EAGVVQSPRYKIIEKKQPVAFWCNPISGHNTLYWYLQNLGQGPELLIRYENEEAVDDSQLPKDRFSAERLKGVDSTLKIQPAELGDSAVYLCASSLGDRGSETQYFGPGTRLLVL.